This T cell receptor beta chain was sequenced in a study of read filtering for tumor transcriptome and immune sequencing. Study as a whole: Mean patient age was roughly 66 years, range 47 to 80; 17 male, 14 female.

The library was built from approximately 400 ng RNA with molecular barcoded adaptors for alpha/delta and beta/gamma chains. TCRdb reprocessed the reads via MiXCR and lists one record per CDR3 protein. This table holds roughly 130,000 distinct CDR3 sequences, 10% to 15% found once. Germline CDR1 and CDR2: SEHNR and FQNEAQ (reference sequence). This CDR3 contains 15 residues. With regard to this clonotype: A junction boundary mismatches the germline segment, possibly from a read error.

The sequencing sample was made of a population of CD138-negative cells sorted from bone marrow. The chain combines TRBV7-9 with TRBJ1-1; TRBD1 is a possible D gene (5 bases). The clonotype comes from a donor over 35 with multiple myeloma. For the CDR3, the DNA is TGTGCCAGCAGCTTAGGGGGCACCTCTGGGACTGAAGCTTCCTTT. Translation gives CASSLGGTSGTEASF.